This T cell receptor (beta chain) was obtained from a study of shared clonotypes between healthy human individuals. The table lists this clone with many counts. The CDR3 length is 14 residues. V lost 0 bases and J 2 bases, leaving 7 bases between the germline ends. The germline CDR1 and CDR2 sequences are MGHDK and SYGVNS. Assay used: immunoSEQ multiplex PCR; TCRdb lists only in-frame clones, some missing. This sample has about 1 million clones, with about 75% found just once. This clonotype was sampled from a man younger than 35 in good health. The sample comprised memory CD4+ T cells sorted from blood. Subset here: CD45RA-negative fraction. The genes are TRBV25-1 and TRBJ1-1, with D possibly being TRBD1 (6 bases). CDR3 DNA sequence: TGTGCCAGCAGTGAATACAGGGGAAACACTGAAGCTTTCTTT. It translates to CASSEYRGNTEAFF.